These 9 T cell receptor beta chains came from one sample sequenced in a study of blood T cell repertoires in COVID-19. The data were produced by immunoSEQ multiplex PCR, yet TCRdb's version contains in-frame clones alone and is incomplete. The sample carries around 450,000 clones, around nine tenths recorded once. Sequenced: PBMCs or T cells enriched from blood (not recorded which). The source of these receptors is a young woman with acute COVID-19.

The chain links TRBV20-1 to TRBJ2-3; 9 bases line up with TRBD2. Germline assignment: CDR1 DFQATT and CDR2 SNEGSKA (reference sequence). CDR3 length: 13 amino acids. V dropped 3 bases and J dropped 5; count of bases not matched to a gene: 3. The DNA for the CDR3 is TGCAGTGCTAGTGAGCGGGAGGTAGATACGCAGTATTTT. This encodes CSASEREVDTQYF.

The chain joins TRBV7-2 to TRBJ2-2; D gene uncertain. The CDR3 totals 14 residues. Germline CDR1 and CDR2: SGHTA and FQGNSA. The V gene lost 1 base and the J gene lost 7 bases, with 10 bases spanning the gap. The CDR3 protein is CASSLDRYSGELFF. CDR3 nucleotides: TGTGCCAGCAGCTTAGACCGGTATAGCGGGGAGCTGTTTTTT.

A note on this clone: A read error may explain this, as a much larger clone is one base away. The rearrangement uses TRBV5-6 and TRBJ2-3, with 8 bases that match TRBD1. The CDR3 sequence is 14 residues long. Per the germline V gene, CDR1 is SGHDT and CDR2 is YYEEEE. With 5 bases clipped from V and 0 bases from J, the junction kept 2 bases outside the gene matches. This CDR3 is CASRDRVSTDTQYF. CDR3 sequence (DNA): TGTGCCAGCAGGGACAGGGTGAGCACAGATACGCAGTATTTT.

The table lists this clone with a few counts. This chain's CDR3 is CASSHGQGDGYTF. CDR3 nucleotide sequence: TGTGCCAGCAGCCACGGACAGGGTGATGGCTACACCTTC. The chain joins TRBV3-1 (or the pseudogene TRBV3-2) to TRBJ1-2; 8 nucleotides align to TRBD1. The germline CDR1 and CDR2 sequences are LGHDT and YNNKEL (reference sequence). J lost 6 bases, V lost 3 bases, and 3 bases had no gene match. CDR3 length: 13 amino acids.

V gene TRBV3-1 (or the pseudogene TRBV3-2) combines with J gene TRBJ2-7, with TRBD1 matching 9 bases. The CDR3 covers 13 residues. Per the germline V gene, CDR1 is LGHDT and CDR2 is YNNKEL (reference sequence). The ends lost 4 bases at V and 3 bases at J; junction bases unmatched: 1. CDR3 coding DNA: TGTGCCAGCAGCCCGGGACAGGGCTACGAGCAGTACTTC. It encodes CASSPGQGYEQYF.

The chain employs TRBV2 and TRBJ2-5; tentative D call: TRBD1 (6 bases). With 1 base removed from V and 5 bases from J, the gap between germline ends came to 14 bases. The CDR3 length is 15 residues. CDR1 is SNHLY, CDR2 FYNNEI, per germline. The CDR3 reads CASSEGGNRAETQYF. The CDR3 region has the DNA TGTGCCAGCAGTGAAGGCGGTAACAGGGCGGAGACCCAGTACTTC.

The chain recombines TRBV5-1 with TRBJ2-3, with TRBD1 as a possible D gene (5 bases). CDR3 length equals 15 residues. V lost 2 bases and J 0 bases, leaving 10 bases between the germline ends. Germline lookup yields CDR1 SGHRS and CDR2 YFSETQ. The CDR3 spells CASSFQGGSTDTQYF. The DNA of the CDR3 is TGCGCCAGCAGCTTCCAGGGTGGGAGCACAGATACGCAGTATTTT.

V and J are TRBV9 and TRBJ2-2; 10 nucleotides agree with TRBD2. The junction had 4 bases not matched to a gene; V was cut back by 0 bases and J by 5 bases. Looked up from germline, CDR1 is SGDLS and CDR2 is YYNGEE. This CDR3 has 16 residues. This CDR3 reads CASSVGLAGGTGELFF. For the CDR3, the DNA is TGTGCCAGCAGCGTAGGTTTAGCGGGAGGAACCGGGGAGCTGTTTTTT.

The chain couples TRBV7-9 to TRBJ1-4, with 7 nucleotides matching TRBD1. J gave up 7 bases and V 5 bases, and 10 bases lay outside the gene matches. Germline V lookup: CDR1 SEHNR, CDR2 FQNEAQ (reference sequence). The CDR3 has 15 amino acids. CDR3 sequence (DNA): TGTGCCAGCAGCGAAACAGGGGAGAGTGGTGAAAAACTGTTTTTT. Encoded protein: CASSETGESGEKLFF.